What follows are 20 T cell receptor beta chains derived from one specimen sequenced in a study of shared clonotypes between healthy human individuals. The protocol was immunoSEQ multiplex PCR, while the TCRdb copy is restricted to in-frame clones and leaves out a portion. The sample has nearly 1 million clones, 76% seen once. The sequenced sample consisted of memory CD4+ T cells sorted from blood. Subset indicated: CD45RA-negative fraction. The receptors come from a man younger than 35 in good health.

The DNA for the CDR3 is TGCGCCAGCAGCTCCCGGGCTAGCGGAACAGATACGCAGTATTTT. Protein: CASSSRASGTDTQYF. The rearrangement links TRBV4-1 to TRBJ2-3; 7 bases align to TRBD2. CDR1 and CDR2 from the germline V gene are MGHRA and YSYEKL. The CDR3 has 15 amino acids. After removal of 5 bases from V and 3 bases from J, the junction contained 8 bases not matched to a gene.

The chain joins TRBV6-1 to TRBJ2-3; possible D gene TRBD1, 6 bases. This CDR3 spans 15 amino acids. Germline-derived CDR1 and CDR2 are MNHNS and SASEGT. The ends were cut back, 4 bases at V and 0 bases at J, with 11 bases in the middle. This chain's CDR3 is CASSGDRISTDTQYF. The CDR3 region has the DNA TGTGCCAGCAGTGGCGACAGGATTAGCACAGATACGCAGTATTTT.

This clone came up once. The chain combines TRBV27 with TRBJ1-6; 9 positions match TRBD1. Trimming removed 7 bases from V and 10 bases from J; junction bases left unmatched: 11. In germline, CDR1 is MNHEY, CDR2 SMNVEV (reference sequence). There are 15 residues in the CDR3. The CDR3 DNA reads TGTGCCAGCAACCCACAGGGGGCTTCTAGGTCACCCCTCCACTTT. Protein product: CASNPQGASRSPLHF.

The rearrangement joins TRBV30 to TRBJ2-6, with 8 bases lining up with TRBD1. V shed 0 bases, J shed 2 bases, and the junction held 6 bases outside the gene matches. Per germline, CDR1 GTSNPN and CDR2 SVGIG (reference sequence). This CDR3 region has 17 residues. Written as DNA, the CDR3 is TGTGCCTGGAGTGTACAGCCAGGGGGCGCTGGGGCCAACGTCCTGACTTTC. Translation: CAWSVQPGGAGANVLTF.

This clone came up once. This rearrangement joins TRBV4-3 to TRBJ2-5; no definite D call. Germline V lookup: CDR1 LGHNA, CDR2 YSLEER. The ends were cut back, 0 bases at V and 1 base at J, with 12 bases in the middle. CDR3 length: 16 amino acids. The CDR3 spells CASSQDPRQPQETQYF. The DNA of the CDR3 is TGCGCCAGCAGCCAAGATCCGAGGCAGCCCCAAGAGACCCAGTACTTC.

The chain couples TRBV6-5 to TRBJ2-7, with TRBD2 identical over 7 bases. Germline V gives CDR1 MNHEY, CDR2 SVGAGI. V was clipped by 11 bases and J by 3 bases; unmatched bases: 10. The CDR3 runs 13 residues. CDR3 region: CACPGGDLYEQYF. The CDR3 nucleotides are TGTGCCTGTCCTGGGGGGGACCTCTACGAGCAGTACTTC.

The chain couples TRBV6-5 to TRBJ2-5, with unresolved D. V lost 6 bases and J 5 bases, leaving 10 bases between the germline ends. The CDR3 has 12 amino acids. Germline CDR1 reads MNHEY; CDR2 reads SVGAGI. CDR3 sequence (DNA): TGTGCCAGCAGCACAAGGAGCGAGACCCAGTACTTC. It codes for CASSTRSETQYF.

The CDR3 DNA reads as TGTGCCAGCAGGCTTTTAGGGACGGCGAACACTGAAGCTTTCTTT. It is translated as CASRLLGTANTEAFF. The V gene is TRBV6-5, the J gene TRBJ1-1; a possible D gene is TRBD1 (5 bases). The V end was cut by 6 bases, the J end by 1 base, with 15 bases between. The CDR3 has 15 amino acids. Germline CDR1 MNHEY, CDR2 SVGAGI.

This clone was picked up a small number of times. This sequence joins TRBV10-1 and TRBJ2-1; tentative D call: TRBD2 (6 bases). The CDR3 is made up of 14 amino acids. Germline values: CDR1 WNHNN, CDR2 SYGVQD (reference sequence). V lost 4 bases to trimming and J lost 5 bases, with 12 bases between them. The CDR3 sequence: CASSAGTGNNEQFF. The CDR3 DNA reads as TGCGCCAGCAGTGCCGGGACTGGAAACAATGAGCAGTTCTTC.

CDR3 protein: CASSLGDSSSYEQYF. In nucleotides, the CDR3 is TGTGCCAGCAGCTTAGGAGACTCGAGCTCCTACGAGCAGTACTTC. The chain is built from TRBV7-6 and TRBJ2-7, with D unclear. The CDR3 has 15 residues. The germline V gene encodes CDR1 SGHVS and CDR2 FNYEAQ. V was cut by 1 base and J by 0 bases, with 10 bases left in between.

This clone turned up a few times. The identical CDR3 is also encoded by other nucleotide sequences in the sample. The CDR3: CASRPGTGTYEQYF. In nucleotides, the CDR3 is TGTGCCAGCAGACCCGGGACAGGGACCTACGAGCAGTACTTC. V and J are TRBV2 and TRBJ2-7; 9 nucleotides align to TRBD1. V shed 6 bases and J 2 bases; nucleotides not matched to a gene: 5. Germline V gene data show CDR1 as SNHLY and CDR2 as FYNNEI. The CDR3 contains 14 residues. Full variable domain (rest looked up from reference TRBV2 and TRBJ2-7): EPEVTQTPSHQVTQMGQEVILRCVPISNHLYFYWYRQILGQKVEFLVSFYNNEISEKSEIFDDQFSVERPDGSNFTLKIRSTKLEDSAMYFCASRPGTGTYEQYFGPGTRLTVT.

As concerns this clone: Distinct nucleotide sequences in the sample also encode this CDR3. V is TRBV5-1 and J is TRBJ2-7; 8 positions match TRBD1. Germline V gene sequence: CDR1 SGHRS, CDR2 YFSETQ. The CDR3 extends over 14 amino acids. V lost 0 bases to trimming and J lost 4 bases; unmatched junction nucleotides: 3. The CDR3, as DNA: TGCGCCAGCAGCTTGGGCGGACAGGGTTACGAGCAGTACTTC. Amino acids: CASSLGGQGYEQYF. The entire variable domain, with the rest obtained from reference TRBV5-1 and TRBJ2-7, is as follows: KAGVTQTPRYLIKTRGQQVTLSCSPISGHRSVSWYQQTPGQGLQFLFEYFSETQRNKGNFPGRFSGRQFSNSRSEMNVSTLELGDSALYLCASSLGGQGYEQYFGPGTRLTVT.

The table lists this clone with a few counts. The identical CDR3 is also encoded by other nucleotide sequences in the sample. V is TRBV15 and J is TRBJ2-7, with D unclear. The CDR3 consists of 13 residues. Germline-derived CDR1 and CDR2 are LNHNV and YYDKDF (reference sequence). V was shortened by 0 bases and J by 1 base, with 4 bases between the two germline ends. CDR3 amino acids: CATSRDRSYEQYF. CDR3 bases: TGTGCCACCAGCAGAGACAGGTCCTACGAGCAGTACTTC.

The chain carries TRBV5-1 and TRBJ2-5; no definite D call. The CDR3 is 13 residues long. Germline values: CDR1 SGHRS, CDR2 YFSETQ. Trimming removed 4 bases at V and 5 bases at J, with 12 bases between. The CDR3 sequence is CASSLTPAETQYF. The DNA for the CDR3 is TGCGCCAGCAGCCTGACACCCGCGGAGACCCAGTACTTC.

The chain links TRBV5-1 to TRBJ2-7, with TRBD1 identical over 10 bases. Germline V gene data show CDR1 as SGHRS and CDR2 as YFSETQ. The length of the CDR3 is 15 residues. Trimming removed 2 bases from V and 5 bases from J; junction bases left unmatched: 7. Here the CDR3 reads CASSLLDRGLDEQYF. The CDR3 DNA follows: TGCGCCAGCAGCTTATTAGACAGGGGGCTGGACGAGCAGTACTTC.

The V gene is TRBV28, the J gene TRBJ1-2; TRBD1 aligns across 10 bases. The CDR3 sequence is 14 residues long. Germline loops: CDR1 MDHEN, CDR2 SYDVKM. Unmatched junction bases numbered 3, after V lost 3 bases and J lost 5 bases. The CDR3 nucleotides read TGTGCCAGCAGTTTCCGGGACAGGGGTTATGGCTACACCTTC. Translating it yields CASSFRDRGYGYTF.

The chain has TRBV6-5 and TRBJ2-2; possibly TRBD1 for D (6 bases). V was shortened by 6 bases and J by 1 base, with 12 bases between the two germline ends. Germline assignment: CDR1 MNHEY and CDR2 SVGAGI. The CDR3 contains 15 residues. Here the CDR3 DNA reads TGTGCCAGCAGGCCTCCGGGACAGAACACCGGGGAGCTGTTTTTT. Translation gives CASRPPGQNTGELFF.

The rearrangement links TRBV6-6 to TRBJ1-1; 7 bases line up with TRBD1. The CDR3 length is 15 residues. Germline trimming cut 8 bases from V and 1 base from J; bases unmatched to any gene: 10. CDR1 MNHNY and CDR2 SVGAGI come from the germline V gene (reference sequence). The CDR3 region has the DNA TGTGCCAGCCTCCGTTCAGGGGGGACGAACACTGAAGCTTTCTTT. Its protein product is CASLRSGGTNTEAFF.

This chain joins TRBV6-5 and TRBJ1-4; D unresolved. The CDR3 length is 14 residues. The V gene's germline CDR1 is MNHEY and CDR2 SVGAGI. Trimming took 6 bases from V and 7 from J, leaving 15 bases between them. As DNA, the CDR3 is TGTGCCAGCAGAGGAGGCACCTTGGGTGAAAAACTGTTTTTT. Translating gives CASRGGTLGEKLFF.

V and J are TRBV14 and TRBJ2-1; TRBD1 matches 8 bases. The CDR3 extends over 16 amino acids. CDR1 is SGHDN, CDR2 FVKESK, per germline. The trim removed 1 base at V and 8 bases at J, leaving 10 bases unmatched. CDR3 residues: CASSQGRTGPGDEQFF. The CDR3 DNA sequence: TGTGCCAGCAGCCAAGGGAGGACAGGGCCGGGCGATGAGCAGTTCTTC.